What follows describes a single T cell receptor (beta chain). The data originate from a study of OX40 agonist ivuxolimab in advanced cancers. The CDR3 length is 15 residues. With 4 bases clipped from V and 11 bases from J, the junction kept 11 bases outside the gene matches. The germline gives CDR1 SGHDT, CDR2 YYEEEE. Using immunoSEQ multiplex PCR, the repertoire was profiled, and TCRdb retains in-frame clones only, with some absent. The sample includes about 28,000 clones, roughly nine tenths seen only once; the top ten take 38%. The source is an adult with an advanced solid tumor such as melanoma, head and neck, liver or kidney cancer. The material sequenced was CD4+ or CD8+ T cells sorted from blood, taken in a trial of the OX40 agonist ivuxolimab. This chain uses TRBV5-6 with TRBJ2-1; 11 bases are a match to TRBD2. CDR3 coding DNA: TGTGCCAGCAGCGATAGCGGGAGGGCAGTCCAGCAGCAGTTCTTC. It encodes CASSDSGRAVQQQFF.